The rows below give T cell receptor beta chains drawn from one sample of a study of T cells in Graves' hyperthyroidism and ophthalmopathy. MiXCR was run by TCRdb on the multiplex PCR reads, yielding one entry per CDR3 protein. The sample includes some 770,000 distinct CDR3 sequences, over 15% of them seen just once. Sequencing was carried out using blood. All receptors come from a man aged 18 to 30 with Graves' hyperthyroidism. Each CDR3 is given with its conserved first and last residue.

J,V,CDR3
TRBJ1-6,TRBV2,CASSDRQGAQNSPLHF
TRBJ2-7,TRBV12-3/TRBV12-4,CASSAESRSYEQYF
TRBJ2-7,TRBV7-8,CASTPRLDSYEQYF
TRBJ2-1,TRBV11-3,CASSPDPGSSYNEQFF
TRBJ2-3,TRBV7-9,CASTPFGAESTDTQYF
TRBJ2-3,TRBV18,CASSQGIADTQYF
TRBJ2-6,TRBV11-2,CASSHTWGANVLTF
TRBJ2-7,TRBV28,CASSLVGGREQYF
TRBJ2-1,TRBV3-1,CASSQVWAQYNEQFF
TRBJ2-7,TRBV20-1,CSACGTGGIEQYF
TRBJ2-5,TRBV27,CASSPSGERAGETQYF
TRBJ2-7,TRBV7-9,CASSAPGGGQPLRQYF